The present T cell receptor beta chain was sequenced within a study of CD8+CD57+ T cells in acquired aplastic anemia. Overall study: CD4+ and CD8+ cells, once sorted, gave DNA averaging roughly 3.2 ug. Study-level results: Overlap between patients and controls comprised almost 30 CD8+ CDR3 sequences.

Patients sequenced had flow cytometry evidence of CD8+CD57+ cell expansion. Therapy had not been given to patients before blood sampling. As regards this clonotype: The target antigen is unknown.

Profiling that covered TCR beta VDJ and CDR3 relied on genomic DNA as its template. TCRdb re-called the reads through MiXCR, storing one row per CDR3 protein. The sample contains a few hundred thousand distinct CDR3 sequences, approximately 82% of which appear only once. This CDR3 is built from 13 residues. V gave up 7 bases and J gave up 4 bases, with 8 bases separating them. Germline CDR1 MGHDK, CDR2 SYGVNS. V gene TRBV25-1 combines with J gene TRBJ1-6, with D tentatively TRBD1 (5 bases). The specimen was sorted CD4+, CD8+, or CD8+CD57+ T cells (not recorded which) from PBMCs. The receptor was derived from a human donor with aplastic anemia. CDR3 loop: CASNGQYNSPLHF. For the CDR3, the DNA is TGTGCCAGCAACGGACAATATAATTCACCCCTCCACTTT.